This is a list of T cell receptor beta chains from one sample in a study of OX40 agonist ivuxolimab in advanced cancers. The protocol was immunoSEQ multiplex PCR, while the TCRdb copy is restricted to in-frame clones and leaves out a portion. This table has 96,000 or so clones, around 80% appearing once. The material was CD4+ or CD8+ T cells sorted from blood, obtained in a trial of the OX40 agonist ivuxolimab. The source of these receptors is an adult with an advanced solid tumor such as melanoma, head and neck, liver or kidney cancer. The CDR3 runs from the conserved cysteine through the conserved F or W. Fields, in order: D gene, clone size, J gene, CDR3 length, V gene, CDR3 DNA, CDR3 protein. D genes are given only for firm matches. Clone size is shown for a subset of rows, as once, few, many or a class of expanded clone.

D: -
size: -
J: TRBJ1-5
length: 14
V: TRBV15
DNA: TGTGCCACCAGCATCGACAGGTTCAATCAGCCCCAGCATTTT
CDR3: CATSIDRFNQPQHF

D: TRBD1
size: -
J: TRBJ1-1
length: 14
V: TRBV19
DNA: TGTGCCAGTAGAAACAGGGGGCTGGTCACTGAAGCTTTCTTT
CDR3: CASRNRGLVTEAFF

D: -
size: -
J: TRBJ1-6
length: 13
V: TRBV7-3
DNA: TGTGCCAGCTCTGAGAACAAAGGGTCACCCCTCCACTTT
CDR3: CASSENKGSPLHF

D: TRBD2
size: -
J: TRBJ2-3
length: 14
V: TRBV30
DNA: TGTGCCTGGACTAGCGGGGTAAGCACAGATACGCAGTATTTT
CDR3: CAWTSGVSTDTQYF

D: TRBD1
size: -
J: TRBJ2-7
length: 14
V: TRBV11-1
DNA: TGTGCCAGCAGCTTGAGTAACAGGGGGTACGAGCAGTACTTC
CDR3: CASSLSNRGYEQYF

D: -
size: -
J: TRBJ1-1
length: 11
V: TRBV11-1
DNA: TGTGCCAGCAGCTTAGAGACAGAAGCTTTCTTT
CDR3: CASSLETEAFF

D: TRBD1
size: -
J: TRBJ1-4
length: 15
V: TRBV19
DNA: TGTGCCAGTAGTTTACCGGGACAGGGGAATGAAAAACTGTTTTTT
CDR3: CASSLPGQGNEKLFF

D: TRBD2
size: -
J: TRBJ2-1
length: 14
V: TRBV6-1
DNA: TGTGCCAGCAGTGGGACTAGCATCTACAATGAGCAGTTCTTC
CDR3: CASSGTSIYNEQFF

D: TRBD1
size: -
J: TRBJ1-2
length: 17
V: TRBV7-9
DNA: TGTGCCAGCAGCCCCCCTGAGGACAGGGGTATGAACTATGGCTACACCTTC
CDR3: CASSPPEDRGMNYGYTF

D: -
size: -
J: TRBJ1-5
length: 13
V: TRBV5-4
DNA: TGTGCCAGCAGCTTCGGGGGGGAGCAGCCCCAGCATTTT
CDR3: CASSFGGEQPQHF

D: -
size: -
J: TRBJ2-7
length: 15
V: TRBV9
DNA: TGTGCCACCCACTTTGGCCCGGGGGTCGGTTACGAGCAGTACTTC
CDR3: CATHFGPGVGYEQYF

D: TRBD2
size: -
J: TRBJ2-1
length: 14
V: TRBV5-1
DNA: TGCGCCAGCACCACTAGCGGGGTCTACAATGAGCAGTTCTTC
CDR3: CASTTSGVYNEQFF

D: TRBD1
size: -
J: TRBJ2-7
length: 14
V: TRBV7-9
DNA: TGTGCCAGCAGCTGGACAGGGACTCCCTACGAGCAGTACTTC
CDR3: CASSWTGTPYEQYF

D: -
size: -
J: TRBJ1-5
length: 13
V: TRBV18
DNA: TGTGCCAGCTCACCGGGGGCAGATCAGCCCCAGCATTTT
CDR3: CASSPGADQPQHF

D: -
size: -
J: TRBJ2-1
length: 16
V: TRBV5-1
DNA: TGCGCCAGCAGCCCCTTTTGGGGCGGGGCTTACAATGAGCAGTTCTTC
CDR3: CASSPFWGGAYNEQFF

D: TRBD2
size: -
J: TRBJ2-7
length: 14
V: TRBV2
DNA: TGTGCCAGCAGTGTGGGTAGCGGGGCGTACGAGCAGTACTTC
CDR3: CASSVGSGAYEQYF

D: -
size: -
J: TRBJ2-5
length: 13
V: TRBV5-1
DNA: TGCGCCAGCAGCTTAGGGAGCCAAGAGACCCAGTACTTC
CDR3: CASSLGSQETQYF

D: TRBD2
size: many
J: TRBJ2-3
length: 16
V: TRBV4-2
DNA: TGTGCCAGCAGCCAACCAGCGGGGGCGGGCACAGATACGCAGTATTTT
CDR3: CASSQPAGAGTDTQYF

D: -
size: -
J: TRBJ2-7
length: 14
V: TRBV9
DNA: TGTGCCAGCAGCGTAGATGCGGACTCCTACGAGCAGTACTTC
CDR3: CASSVDADSYEQYF

D: TRBD1
size: -
J: TRBJ2-7
length: 13
V: TRBV10-1
DNA: TGCGCCCGCCCCGGGACAGATTACTACGAGCAGTACTTC
CDR3: CARPGTDYYEQYF

D: -
size: -
J: TRBJ2-2
length: 14
V: TRBV7-2
DNA: TGTGCCAGCAGTCTCCTCCGGACAACCGGGGAGCTGTTTTTT
CDR3: CASSLLRTTGELFF

D: TRBD1
size: -
J: TRBJ2-7
length: 15
V: TRBV5-1
DNA: TGCGCCAGCAGCTCACAAATGGACAGGGCGCACGAGCAGTACTTC
CDR3: CASSSQMDRAHEQYF